A single sample gave rise to the 28 T cell receptor beta chains below, sequenced in a study of shared clonotypes between healthy human individuals. Profiling relied on immunoSEQ multiplex PCR, and the TCRdb table lists in-frame clones only, not all of them. Found here are approximately 1,000,000 clones, 77% of them singletons; the top ten hold roughly 0.83%. The material sequenced was memory CD4+ T cells from PBMCs. The subset was: CD45RA-negative fraction. These receptors were obtained from a young man in good health. Some clones in this sample may be carry-over from other donors' samples.

The V gene is TRBV2, the J gene TRBJ1-2; TRBD1 might be the D (5 bases). V gave up 4 bases and J gave up 1 base, with 13 bases separating them. The germline gives CDR1 SNHLY, CDR2 FYNNEI. The CDR3 has 15 amino acids. CDR3 DNA sequence: TGTGCCAGCAGTGCGGGAGGGGCTCGTAACTATGGCTACACCTTC. Translating it yields CASSAGGARNYGYTF.

V gene TRBV5-1 combines with J gene TRBJ1-1; D might be TRBD1 (6 bases). V was pared by 3 bases and J by 8 bases, with 11 bases between. CDR3 length equals 12 residues. CDR1 and CDR2 (germline): SGHRS, YFSETQ. The CDR3 sequence: CASSSQGIEAFF. In DNA, the CDR3 is TGCGCCAGCAGCTCACAGGGAATCGAAGCTTTCTTT.

This clone was counted a few times. This chain joins TRBV5-1 and TRBJ2-7; 9 positions match TRBD1. This CDR3 region has 18 residues. Germline CDR1 SGHRS, CDR2 YFSETQ. J lost 3 bases, V lost 0 bases, and 13 bases had no gene match. In nucleotides, the CDR3 is TGCGCCAGCAGCTTGGGCGGGGACAGGGACATTAAAGGCTACGAGCAGTACTTC. Protein product: CASSLGGDRDIKGYEQYF.

This chain links TRBV28 with TRBJ1-3; no clear D gene. This CDR3 contains 16 residues. Germline lookup yields CDR1 MDHEN and CDR2 SYDVKM. V lost 3 bases, J lost 3 bases, and 15 bases lay in between. The CDR3 here is CASSFSGLHFGNTIYF. In nucleotides, the CDR3 is TGTGCCAGCAGTTTCTCAGGTCTTCATTTTGGAAACACCATATATTTT.

This sequence joins TRBV27 and TRBJ2-5; D is possibly TRBD1 (6 bases). The V end lost 6 bases, the J end lost 1 base, and 15 bases lay between the germline ends. CDR3 length equals 15 residues. Germline-derived CDR1 and CDR2 are MNHEY and SMNVEV (reference sequence). The CDR3 DNA reads TGTGCCAGCAGACTGAGCGTGGACAGCCAAGAGACCCAGTACTTC. The encoded protein is CASRLSVDSQETQYF.

The chain joins TRBV27 to TRBJ1-2; perhaps TRBD1 as D (5 bases). V gave up 5 bases and J gave up 8 bases, with 21 bases separating them. Germline V gives CDR1 MNHEY, CDR2 SMNVEV (reference sequence). The CDR3 has 15 amino acids. The CDR3 reads CASSPRDRPLAGYTF. DNA of the CDR3: TGTGCCAGCAGTCCCCGGGACCGCCCTCTAGCAGGCTACACCTTC.

This clone was recorded a few times. V usage is TRBV11-2 and J usage is TRBJ2-2, with TRBD2 identical over 8 bases. Germline V gene sequence: CDR1 SGHAT, CDR2 FQNNGV. There are 17 residues in the CDR3. Trimming at V came to 3 bases and at J to 5 bases, leaving 11 bases not matched to a gene. CDR3 in amino acids: CASSLGREGRRTGELFF. The CDR3 coding sequence is TGTGCCAGCAGCTTGGGTCGGGAGGGCCGACGAACCGGGGAGCTGTTTTTT.

This chain uses TRBV7-8 with TRBJ2-1; D might be TRBD1 (5 bases). The length of the CDR3 is 11 residues. V lost 6 bases, J lost 10 bases, and 10 bases lay in between. Germline V lookup: CDR1 SGHVS, CDR2 FQNEAQ. The CDR3 bases are TGTGCCAGCAGTTTAACAGGAGAGCAGTTCTTC. This encodes CASSLTGEQFF. The variable domain in full, with the rest retrieved from reference TRBV7-8 and TRBJ2-1, is GAGVSQSPRYKVAKRGQDVALRCDPISGHVSLFWYQQALGQGPEFLTYFQNEAQLDKSGLPSDRFFAERPEGSVSTLKIQRTQQEDSAVYLCASSLTGEQFFGPGTRLTVL.

The chain has TRBV6-1 and TRBJ2-7; TRBD2 matches at 10 bases. Germline trimming cut 6 bases from V and 3 bases from J; bases unmatched to any gene: 5. Germline-derived CDR1 and CDR2 are MNHNS and SASEGT. This CDR3 comprises 14 residues. The CDR3 DNA follows: TGTGCCAGCAGGGGGACTAGCGCGGACTACGAGCAGTACTTC. The encoded protein is CASRGTSADYEQYF.

This clone has a handful of counts. The chain carries TRBV9 and TRBJ2-3; the D gene is possibly TRBD2 (7 bases). The CDR3 has 15 amino acids. The germline V gene has CDR1 SGDLS and CDR2 YYNGEE. Trimming pared 4 bases from V and 4 bases from J, leaving 16 bases between. DNA of the CDR3: TGTGCCAGCAGCCCAGGACAGCGGGGTGCAGATACGCAGTATTTT. This gives the protein CASSPGQRGADTQYF.

V is TRBV6-4 and J is TRBJ2-1; 12 nucleotides agree with TRBD2. The junction had 6 bases not matched to a gene; V was cut back by 6 bases and J by 6 bases. The CDR3 is 15 amino acids. Germline V gene data show CDR1 as MRHNA and CDR2 as SNTAGT. CDR3 coding DNA: TGTGCCAGCAGCCGGACTAGCGGGACCCGCAATGAGCAGTTCTTC. Translating gives CASSRTSGTRNEQFF.

The rearrangement uses TRBV5-1 and TRBJ1-4; D not certain. Germline V gives CDR1 SGHRS, CDR2 YFSETQ. V lost 5 bases and J 3 bases, leaving 8 bases between the germline ends. CDR3 length: 13 residues. CDR3 sequence (DNA): TGCGCCAGCAGGAATTCCCCTAATGAAAAACTGTTTTTT. Translation gives CASRNSPNEKLFF. The full variable domain, completed using reference TRBV5-1 and TRBJ1-4, is KAGVTQTPRYLIKTRGQQVTLSCSPISGHRSVSWYQQTPGQGLQFLFEYFSETQRNKGNFPGRFSGRQFSNSRSEMNVSTLELGDSALYLCASRNSPNEKLFFGSGTQLSVL.

This sequence joins TRBV11-3 and TRBJ2-7; tentative D call: TRBD1 (6 bases). There are 14 residues in the CDR3. V lost 8 bases and J lost 2, with 16 bases in between. The germline V gene has CDR1 SGHNT and CDR2 YENEEA. Here the CDR3 reads CASSVGAGAYEQYF. The CDR3 DNA follows: TGTGCCAGCTCGGTGGGGGCAGGAGCCTACGAGCAGTACTTC.

V is TRBV30 and J is TRBJ1-6; the D gene is possibly TRBD1 (5 bases). V lost 5 bases to trimming and J lost 4 bases, with 9 bases between them. The germline CDR1 and CDR2 sequences are GTSNPN and SVGIG (reference sequence). This CDR3 region has 13 residues. The CDR3 region has the DNA TGTGCCTGGGTGGACACATATAATTCACCCCTCCACTTT. This encodes CAWVDTYNSPLHF.

The genes are TRBV9 and TRBJ2-7; TRBD2 matches at 7 bases. CDR1 is SGDLS, CDR2 YYNGEE, per germline. The CDR3 extends over 13 amino acids. Trimming cost V 4 bases and J 13 bases; bases outside gene matches: 14. The CDR3 coding sequence is TGTGCCAGCAGCTCAACTCCGGAGGGAGGGCCTTACTTC. This sequence encodes CASSSTPEGGPYF.

The chain is built from TRBV4-2 and TRBJ2-1, with a tentative D call TRBD2 (6 bases). The CDR3 has 15 residues. CDR1 and CDR2 (germline): LGHNA, YNFKEQ. The ends were cut back, 1 base at V and 5 bases at J, with 12 bases in the middle. The CDR3 region has the DNA TGTGCCAGCAGCCAAGGCGGGACTGGCGACAATGAGCAGTTCTTC. Protein sequence: CASSQGGTGDNEQFF.

The rearrangement uses TRBV6-6 and TRBJ1-2, with 7 bases aligning to TRBD1. This CDR3 has 16 amino acids. Germline V gives CDR1 MNHNY, CDR2 SVGAGI (reference sequence). Germline trimming cut 7 bases from V and 3 bases from J; bases unmatched to any gene: 14. CDR3 residues: CASTVNTGERDYGYTF. The CDR3 coding sequence is TGTGCCAGCACTGTCAATACAGGGGAGCGGGACTATGGCTACACCTTC.

A single count supports this clone. CDR3 coding DNA: TGCGCCAGCAGCCAAGATACGGGCAGGGGCTACGAGCAGTACTTC. It translates to CASSQDTGRGYEQYF. The J gene is TRBJ2-7, the V gene TRBV4-1; perhaps TRBD1 as D (6 bases). Trimming cost V 0 bases and J 3 bases, with 12 bases left between them. This CDR3 is built from 15 residues. Per germline, CDR1 MGHRA and CDR2 YSYEKL.

The V call is TRBV7-2, the J call TRBJ2-7, with 10 bases that match TRBD1. There are 14 residues in the CDR3. The V segment lost 5 bases and the J segment 5 bases; nucleotides outside the gene matches: 6. Germline CDR1 SGHTA, CDR2 FQGNSA. CDR3 amino acids: CASSRDRGPDEQYF. CDR3 nucleotide sequence: TGTGCCAGCAGCCGCGACAGGGGGCCGGACGAGCAGTACTTC.

The genes are TRBV5-1 and TRBJ1-1; no firm D call. This CDR3 comprises 13 residues. Deletions cut 3 bases from V and 0 bases from J, with 6 bases between. The germline V gene encodes CDR1 SGHRS and CDR2 YFSETQ. The CDR3 reads CASSSYMNTEAFF. As DNA, the CDR3 is TGCGCCAGCAGCTCATACATGAACACTGAAGCTTTCTTT.

The chain employs TRBV2 and TRBJ2-5; no clear D. This CDR3 has 13 amino acids. Germline V gives CDR1 SNHLY, CDR2 FYNNEI. V gave up 5 bases and J gave up 1 base, with 8 bases separating them. CDR3 in amino acids: CASSWAAQETQYF. The CDR3 DNA is TGTGCCAGCAGTTGGGCAGCCCAAGAGACCCAGTACTTC.

The rearrangement uses TRBV7-2 and TRBJ1-1; a possible D gene is TRBD1 (5 bases). V was clipped by 4 bases and J by 0 bases, with 9 bases between them. The length of the CDR3 is 14 residues. CDR1 is SGHTA, CDR2 FQGNSA, per germline. The CDR3 loop reads CASSSDSVNTEAFF. CDR3 bases: TGTGCCAGCAGCTCCGACAGTGTGAACACTGAAGCTTTCTTT.

This clone came up many times. Different DNA sequences within this sample yield the same CDR3. This chain links TRBV4-2 with TRBJ2-3; D not resolved. The V end lost 0 bases, the J end lost 3 bases, and 10 bases lay between the germline ends. The CDR3 spans 15 residues. Germline CDR1 reads LGHNA; CDR2 reads YNFKEQ. CDR3 nucleotide sequence: TGTGCCAGCAGCCAAGAAAGTACAGCAACAGATACGCAGTATTTT. It codes for CASSQESTATDTQYF.

With regard to this clone: At one boundary the junction diverges from the germline segment, which might be a read error. V gene TRBV25-1 combines with J gene TRBJ1-4, with 7 bases matching TRBD1. The germline gives CDR1 MGHDK, CDR2 SYGVNS. The length of the CDR3 is 15 residues. The CDR3: CASSEYTGVNEKLFF. The CDR3 DNA is TGTGCCAGCAGTGAATATACAGGGGTAAATGAGAAACTGTTTTTT.

This clone was detected once. The chain carries TRBV5-4 and TRBJ2-1, with 13 nucleotides matching TRBD2. From germline, CDR1 is SGHNT and CDR2 YYREEE (reference sequence). The CDR3 is 15 residues long. Trimming took 4 bases from V and 9 from J; bases not matched to a gene: 7. The DNA of the CDR3 is TGTGCCAGCAGCCCGGGACTAGCGGGATGGGGTGAGCAGTTCTTC. Protein: CASSPGLAGWGEQFF.

This clone came up a few times. The CDR3 coding sequence is TGCGCCAGCAGTCGCCACGAGGGGGCGAGCGGCTACACCTTC. This gives the protein CASSRHEGASGYTF. This chain joins TRBV4-3 and TRBJ1-2; the match to TRBD1 covers 7 bases. This CDR3 region has 14 residues. CDR1 is LGHNA and CDR2 is YSLEER in the germline V gene. J gave up 8 bases and V 6 bases, and 12 bases lay outside the gene matches.

Regarding this clone: The same CDR3 can be traced to other DNA sequences in this sample. This chain links TRBV15 with TRBJ2-5; 7 nucleotides align to TRBD1. Germline-derived CDR1 and CDR2 are LNHNV and YYDKDF (reference sequence). V was pared by 1 base and J by 3 bases, with 2 bases of the junction left unmatched. This CDR3 region has 14 residues. CDR3 nucleotides: TGTGCCACCAGCAGAGGGACAGGAGAAGAGACCCAGTACTTC. It codes for CATSRGTGEETQYF.

This clone was seen many times. The identical CDR3 is also encoded by other nucleotide sequences in the sample. The V and J genes are TRBV30 and TRBJ1-4; D uncertain. The germline V and J ends were trimmed by 2 bases and 17 bases, with 27 bases remaining between them. The germline V gene encodes CDR1 GTSNPN and CDR2 SVGIG (reference sequence). There are 15 residues in the CDR3. The CDR3 reads CAWSYSSILKHPIFF. For the CDR3, the DNA is TGTGCCTGGAGTTATTCTAGTATCCTGAAACACCCCATTTTTTTT.